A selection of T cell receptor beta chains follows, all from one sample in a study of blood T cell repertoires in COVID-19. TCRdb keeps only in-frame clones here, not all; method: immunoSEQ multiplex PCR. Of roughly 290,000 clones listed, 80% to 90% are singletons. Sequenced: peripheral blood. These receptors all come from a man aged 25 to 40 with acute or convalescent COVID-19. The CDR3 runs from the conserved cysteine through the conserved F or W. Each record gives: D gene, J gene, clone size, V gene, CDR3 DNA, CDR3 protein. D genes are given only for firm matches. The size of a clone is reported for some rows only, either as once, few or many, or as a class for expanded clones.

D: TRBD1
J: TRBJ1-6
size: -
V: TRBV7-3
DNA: TGTGCCAGCAGCCTCTCGGGGACAGGGGGCTACCCCCTCCACTTT
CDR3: CASSLSGTGGYPLHF

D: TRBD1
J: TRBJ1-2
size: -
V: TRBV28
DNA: TGTGCCAGCACCCCCCTGACAGGGTCTGGTGGCTACACCTTC
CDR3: CASTPLTGSGGYTF

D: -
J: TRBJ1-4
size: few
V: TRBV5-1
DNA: TGCGCCAGCAGCCCAGCTCCGACAGGTAGCGAAAAACTGTTTTTT
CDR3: CASSPAPTGSEKLFF

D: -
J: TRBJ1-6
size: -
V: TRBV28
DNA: TGTGCCAGCAGTTCTCATGGACTCAGGAATTCACCCCTCCACTTT
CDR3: CASSSHGLRNSPLHF

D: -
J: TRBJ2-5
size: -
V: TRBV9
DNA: TGTGCCAGCAGCGTAAGAGGGAGTGAAGAGACCCAGTACTTC
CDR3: CASSVRGSEETQYF

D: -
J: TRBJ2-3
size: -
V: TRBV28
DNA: TGTGCCAGCAGTTTCAGAACAGTCAGCACAGATACGCAGTATTTT
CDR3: CASSFRTVSTDTQYF

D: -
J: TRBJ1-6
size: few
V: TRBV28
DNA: TGTGCCAGCAGTTTTAGCTCACCCCTCCACTTT
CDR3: CASSFSSPLHF

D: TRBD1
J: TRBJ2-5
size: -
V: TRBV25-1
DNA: TGTGCCAGCAGCGCAACGATGGACAGGGATGCCGGAGAGACCCAGTACTTC
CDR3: CASSATMDRDAGETQYF

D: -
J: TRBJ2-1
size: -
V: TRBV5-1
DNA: TGCGCCAGCAGCTCCCAAAGAAACAGGGATAATGAGCAGTTCTTC
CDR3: CASSSQRNRDNEQFF

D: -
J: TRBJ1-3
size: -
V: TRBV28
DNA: TGTGCCAGCAGTTTGAGATGGGCCAATCGAGCCAACTCTGGAAACACCATATATTTT
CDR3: CASSLRWANRANSGNTIYF

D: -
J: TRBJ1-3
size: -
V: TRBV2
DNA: TGTGCCAGCAGTGTACAGGGAATAAACACCATATATTTT
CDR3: CASSVQGINTIYF

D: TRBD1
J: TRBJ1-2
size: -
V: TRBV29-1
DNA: TGCAGCGTTGAAGATCTTGGACAGGGTTATGGCTACACCTTC
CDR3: CSVEDLGQGYGYTF

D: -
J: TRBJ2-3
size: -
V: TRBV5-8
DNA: TGTGCCAGCAGCTTTTTGCAGGGGTCCACAGATACGCAGTATTTT
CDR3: CASSFLQGSTDTQYF

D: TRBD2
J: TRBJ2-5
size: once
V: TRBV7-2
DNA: TGTGCCAGCAGCTCGGGACTAGCGGGAGGTGGAGAGACCCAGTACTTC
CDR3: CASSSGLAGGGETQYF

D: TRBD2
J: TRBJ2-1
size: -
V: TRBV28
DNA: TGTGCCAGCAGTTTAAGAGTGGGAGCGGGAGTGAGATACAATGAGCAGTTCTTC
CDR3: CASSLRVGAGVRYNEQFF

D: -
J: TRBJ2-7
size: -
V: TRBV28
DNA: TGTGCCAGCAGGGGAGGACCCTACGAGCAGTACTTC
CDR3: CASRGGPYEQYF